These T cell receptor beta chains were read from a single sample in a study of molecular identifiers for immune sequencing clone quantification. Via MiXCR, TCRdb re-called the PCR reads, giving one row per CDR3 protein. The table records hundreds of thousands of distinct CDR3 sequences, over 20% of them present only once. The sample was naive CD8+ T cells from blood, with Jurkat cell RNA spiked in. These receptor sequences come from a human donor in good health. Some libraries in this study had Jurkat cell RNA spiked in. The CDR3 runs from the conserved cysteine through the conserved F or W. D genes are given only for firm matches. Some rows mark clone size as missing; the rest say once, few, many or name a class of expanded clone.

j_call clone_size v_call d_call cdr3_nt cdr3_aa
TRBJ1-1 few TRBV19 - TGTGCCAGTAGTATAATAAAGACAGTGAACACTGAAGCTTTCTTT CASSIIKTVNTEAFF
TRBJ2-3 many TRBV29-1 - TGCAGCGTTGAAGAAGGAACAGGGCATAATACGCAGTATTTT CSVEEGTGHNTQYF
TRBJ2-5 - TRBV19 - TGTGCCAGTAGTTTGAACTCGGAGAGGGCCCAGTACTTC CASSLNSERAQYF
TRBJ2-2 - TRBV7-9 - TGTGCCAGCAGCCCTGATGACACCGGGGAGCTGTTTTTT CASSPDDTGELFF
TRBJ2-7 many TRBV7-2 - TGTGCCAGCAGCTTAACAACCGACAGAGACTACGAGCAGTACTTC CASSLTTDRDYEQYF
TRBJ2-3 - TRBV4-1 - TGCGCCAGCAGCCAGATTATGAGTTCCCCCCCAGATACGCAGTATTTT CASSQIMSSPPDTQYF
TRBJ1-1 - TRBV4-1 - TGCGCCAGCAGCCCGCGAGGCCGGGGGGGCACTGAAGCTTTCTTT CASSPRGRGGTEAFF
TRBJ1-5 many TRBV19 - TGTGCCAGTAGTATTTGGGGCCTCAATCAGCCCCAGCATTTT CASSIWGLNQPQHF
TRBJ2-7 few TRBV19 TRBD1 TGTGCCAGTAGCACTAGGGGACAGGCCTTGAGCGAGCAGTACTTC CASSTRGQALSEQYF
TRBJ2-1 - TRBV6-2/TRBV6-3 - TGTGCCAGCAGAAGGGGGGTTCTTGAGCAGTTCTTC CASRRGVLEQFF
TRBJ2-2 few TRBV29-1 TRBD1 TGCAGCGTTGATACAGGGGAGACGAACACCGGGGAGCTGTTTTTT CSVDTGETNTGELFF
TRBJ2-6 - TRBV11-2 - TGTGCCAGCAGCCATTCAGGAATCTCTGGGGCCAACGTCCTGACTTTC CASSHSGISGANVLTF
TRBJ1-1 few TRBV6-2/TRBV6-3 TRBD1 TGTGCCAGCATCCCGAGGACAGGGAGCACTGAAGCTTTCTTT CASIPRTGSTEAFF
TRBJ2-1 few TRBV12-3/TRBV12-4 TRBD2 TGTGCCGCCAAGCGGGGGGGATTCTACAATGAGCAGTTCTTC CAAKRGGFYNEQFF
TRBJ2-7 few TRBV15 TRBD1 TGTGCCACCAGCAGGTTCCCCCGGACGGACAGGGACTCCTACGAGCAGTACTTC CATSRFPRTDRDSYEQYF
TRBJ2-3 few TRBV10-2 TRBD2 TGCGCCAGCAGAGAAGGGACTAGCCTAAGCACAGATACGCAGTATTTT CASREGTSLSTDTQYF
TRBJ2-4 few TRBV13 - TGTGCCAGCAGCCATAGTCTAGCCAAAAACATTCAGTACTTC CASSHSLAKNIQYF
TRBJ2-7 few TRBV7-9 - TGTGCCAGCAGCCCGGAGGGGGGGGGTATTGGCGAGCAGTACTTC CASSPEGGGIGEQYF
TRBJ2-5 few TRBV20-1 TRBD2 TGCAGTGCTAAGGTGACGGGAGGGCCGGAGACCCAGTACTTC CSAKVTGGPETQYF
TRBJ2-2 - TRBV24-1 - TGTGCCACCTCCGACTGGACGAACACCGGGGAGCTGTTTTTT CATSDWTNTGELFF
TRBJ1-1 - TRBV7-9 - TGTGCCAGCAGCTACAACAGATTGAACACTGAAGCTTTCTTT CASSYNRLNTEAFF
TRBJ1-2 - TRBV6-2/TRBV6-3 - TGTGCCAGCGGGCCCCGCCGGGGAGAGGACTATGGCTACACCTTC CASGPRRGEDYGYTF
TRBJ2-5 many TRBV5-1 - TGCGCCAGCAGACCTACAGGTGGGGAGACCCAGTACTTC CASRPTGGETQYF
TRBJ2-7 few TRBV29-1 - TGCAGCGTTAACACAGGGAGGAACGAGCAGTACTTC CSVNTGRNEQYF
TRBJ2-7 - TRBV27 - TGTGCCAGCAGTCTGGGAGGCTTTTACGAGCAGTACTTC CASSLGGFYEQYF
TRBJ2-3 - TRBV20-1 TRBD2 TGCAGTGCTAGTAGCGGGACTAGCGTAACAGATACGCAGTATTTT CSASSGTSVTDTQYF
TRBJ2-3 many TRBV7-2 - TGTGCCAGCAGCTCCGTATCAGATACGCAGTATTTT CASSSVSDTQYF
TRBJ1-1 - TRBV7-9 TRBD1 TGTGTCAGCAGCCCTAAGACAGGGAAGGGGTACACTGAAGCTTTCTTT CVSSPKTGKGYTEAFF
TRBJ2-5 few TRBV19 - TGTGCCAGTAGTGAACAGGGTCCGGAGACCCAGTACTTC CASSEQGPETQYF
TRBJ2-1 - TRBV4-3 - TGCGCCAGCAGCCAAGATAGTGGGGCCTCCTACAATGAGCAGTTCTTC CASSQDSGASYNEQFF
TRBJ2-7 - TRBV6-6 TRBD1 TGTGCCAGCAGTTTGACGGGACAGGGGGAATACCAGCAGTACTTC CASSLTGQGEYQQYF
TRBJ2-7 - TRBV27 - TGTGCCAGCAGTCAGGGATCGGGGGCCTACGAGCAGTACTTC CASSQGSGAYEQYF
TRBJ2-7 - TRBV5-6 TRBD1 TGTGCCAGCAGCTTGGAATCGGACAGGTACCCCTACGAGCAGTACTTC CASSLESDRYPYEQYF
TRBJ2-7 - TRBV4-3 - TGCGCCAGCAGCCCTATTCAGGGGAACTACGAGCAGTACTTC CASSPIQGNYEQYF
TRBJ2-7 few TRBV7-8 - TGTGCCAGCAGCTTAGATGTTACAGTCCGGTACGAGCAGTACTTC CASSLDVTVRYEQYF
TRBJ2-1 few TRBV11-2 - TGTGCCAGCAGCCTGATTCAAGGCTACAATGAGCAGTTCTTC CASSLIQGYNEQFF
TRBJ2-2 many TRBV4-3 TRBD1 TGCGCCAGCAGCCAACACCGGACAGGACCGGGGGAGCTGTTTTTT CASSQHRTGPGELFF
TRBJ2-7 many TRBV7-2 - TGTGCCAGCAGCCCGCCGGGGCCCTACGAGCAGTACTTC CASSPPGPYEQYF
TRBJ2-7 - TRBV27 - TGTGGCAGCAGTTACCAATCTAGTACCGAGCAGTACTTC CGSSYQSSTEQYF
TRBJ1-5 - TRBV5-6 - TGTGCCAGCAGCTTTGGGGCCGCTGACAATCAGCCCCAGCATTTT CASSFGAADNQPQHF
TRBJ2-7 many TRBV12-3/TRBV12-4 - TGTGCCAGCAGTTCCTCGGTGGGTTCTTGGTACGAGCAGTACTTC CASSSSVGSWYEQYF
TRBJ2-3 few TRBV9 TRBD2 TGTGCCAGCAGCGGAATAGCGGGAGACCAGCCAGATACGCAGTATTTT CASSGIAGDQPDTQYF
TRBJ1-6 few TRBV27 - TGTGCCAGCAGTCTAGGACCTACATTATATAATTCACCCCTCCACTTT CASSLGPTLYNSPLHF
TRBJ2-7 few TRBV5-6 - TGTGCCTGCAGCTTGTCAGGGGCCGGTTACGAGCAGTACTTC CACSLSGAGYEQYF
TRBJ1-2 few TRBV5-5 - TGTGCCAGCAGCTTACCCCCGGGGGCCACCGAGGGCTACACCTTC CASSLPPGATEGYTF